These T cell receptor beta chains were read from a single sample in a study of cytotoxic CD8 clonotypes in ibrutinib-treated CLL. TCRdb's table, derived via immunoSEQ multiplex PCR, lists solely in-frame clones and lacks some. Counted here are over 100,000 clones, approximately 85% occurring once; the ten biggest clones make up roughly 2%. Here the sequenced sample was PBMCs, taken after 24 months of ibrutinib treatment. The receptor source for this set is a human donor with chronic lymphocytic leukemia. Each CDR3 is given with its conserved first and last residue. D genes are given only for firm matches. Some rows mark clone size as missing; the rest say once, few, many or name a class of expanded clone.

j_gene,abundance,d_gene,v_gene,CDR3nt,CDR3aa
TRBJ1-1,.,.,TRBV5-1,TGCGCCAGCAGCGGGGAGGGAGCACGAGCTTTCTTT,CASSGEGARAFF
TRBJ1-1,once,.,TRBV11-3,TGTGCCAGCAGCTTAGTCCGCACTGAAGCTTTCTTT,CASSLVRTEAFF
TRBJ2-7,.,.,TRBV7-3,TGTGCCAGCAGCTCAAAAGGAGGGGACGAGCAGTACTTC,CASSSKGGDEQYF
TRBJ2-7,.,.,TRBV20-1,TGCAGTGCTGAGGACCCGCGTTTTTACTTC,CSAEDPRFYF
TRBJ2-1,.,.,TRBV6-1,TGTGCCAGCACCCTAGACTATCTCGCACGGGAGCAGTTCTTC,CASTLDYLAREQFF
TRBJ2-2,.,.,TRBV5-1,TGCGCCAGCAGCGAGACAGGGAACACCGGGGAGCTGTTTTTT,CASSETGNTGELFF
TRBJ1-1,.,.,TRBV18,TGTGCCAGCTCACCACCGTCGGGGATGGGAGCTTTCTTT,CASSPPSGMGAFF
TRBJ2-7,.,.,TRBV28,TGTGCCAGCAGCCTCCGCGTGGGTCAGCAGTACTTC,CASSLRVGQQYF
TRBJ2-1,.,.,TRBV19,TGTGCCAGTAGTATTGGGAATTACAATGAGCAGTTCTTC,CASSIGNYNEQFF
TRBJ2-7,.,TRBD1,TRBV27,TGTGCCAGCTCGAGACAGGGGTCCCACGAGCAGTACTTC,CASSRQGSHEQYF
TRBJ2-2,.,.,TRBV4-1,TGCGCCAGCAGCCCCCGAGAGGGGTTCGACACCGGGGAGCTGTTTTTT,CASSPREGFDTGELFF
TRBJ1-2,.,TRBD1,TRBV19,TGTGCCAGTAGTATCGGGACAGGGTATGGCTACACCTTC,CASSIGTGYGYTF
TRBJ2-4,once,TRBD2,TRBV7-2,TGTGCCAGCACCGGGGAGCGGGAAGCCAAAAACATTCAGTACTTC,CASTGEREAKNIQYF
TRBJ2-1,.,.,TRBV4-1,TGCGCCAGCAGCACCGACCGGGACTTTCAGTTCTTC,CASSTDRDFQFF
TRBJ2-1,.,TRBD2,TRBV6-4,TGTGCCAGCAGTCCCGGGACTAGCGGGAGCTATGAGCAGTTCTTC,CASSPGTSGSYEQFF
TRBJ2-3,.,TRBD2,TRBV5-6,TGTGCCAGCAGCTCCCTTGGGGCTAGCGGGAAGGATACGCAGTATTTT,CASSSLGASGKDTQYF
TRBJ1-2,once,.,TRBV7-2,TGTGCCAGCAGCCCCAGGGCGGTCTATGGCTACACCTTC,CASSPRAVYGYTF
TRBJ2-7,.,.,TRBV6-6,TGTGCCAGCAGTCAACCGGACTCCTTCTCCGCCTACGAGCAGTACTTC,CASSQPDSFSAYEQYF
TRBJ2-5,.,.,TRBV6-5,TGTGCCAGCAGGCCCCGGCCAGGGGTAGAGACCCAGTACTTC,CASRPRPGVETQYF
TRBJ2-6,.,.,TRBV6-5,TGTGCCAGCACCTCAGACAGGCCAGGGGCCAACGTCCTGACTTTC,CASTSDRPGANVLTF
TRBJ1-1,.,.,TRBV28,TGTGCCAGCATCCTGAGGGGCGGACGTATTGGCCGTGCTGAAGCTTTCTTT,CASILRGGRIGRAEAFF
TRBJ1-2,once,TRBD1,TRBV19,TGTGCCAGTAGGCCTACAGGGGGCAAAGGATACTATGGCTACACCTTC,CASRPTGGKGYYGYTF
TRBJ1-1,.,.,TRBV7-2,TGTGCCAGCAGCTTAGAAGTAGGAGAAGCTTTCTTT,CASSLEVGEAFF
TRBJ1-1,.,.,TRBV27,TGTGCCAGCAGTAAGACAGTCCACACTGAAGCTTTCTTT,CASSKTVHTEAFF
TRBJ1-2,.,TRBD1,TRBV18,TGTGCCAGCTCATCCGGGACAGAAACCTTTACTAACTATGGCTACACCTTC,CASSSGTETFTNYGYTF
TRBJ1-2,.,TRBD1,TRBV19,TGTGCCAGTAGTATACACCCGGACAGGGAGGTTGGCTACACCTTC,CASSIHPDREVGYTF
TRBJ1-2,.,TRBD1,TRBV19,TGTGCCAGTAGTATTTCCTCGGGACAGGGGGCCAACTATGGCTACACCTTC,CASSISSGQGANYGYTF
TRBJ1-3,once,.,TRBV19,TGTGCCAGTAGTGCGGATAAGTTGAGAAACACCATATATTTT,CASSADKLRNTIYF
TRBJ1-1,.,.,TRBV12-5,TGTGCTAGTGGTTTGTCGACGGATTACACTGAAGCTTTCTTT,CASGLSTDYTEAFF
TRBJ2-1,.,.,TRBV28,TGTGCCAGCAGTTCACCCCACTCGCGGGACGCTTTGGAGCAGTTCTTC,CASSSPHSRDALEQFF
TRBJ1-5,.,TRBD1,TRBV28,TGTGCCAGCAGTTCCCCCGGACAGGGACACAATCAGCCCCAGCATTTT,CASSSPGQGHNQPQHF
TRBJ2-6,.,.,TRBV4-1,TGCGCCAGCAGCCAAGGGGGCTCCCGGGGGGCCAACGTCCTGACTTTC,CASSQGGSRGANVLTF
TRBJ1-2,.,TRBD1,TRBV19,TGTGCCAGTAGTATAGTGGACAGGGGGTACCGCGGATCCTCCTATGGCTACACCTTC,CASSIVDRGYRGSSYGYTF
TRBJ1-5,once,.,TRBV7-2,TGTGCCAGCAGCTTAGTGGACGGTAGCAATCAGCCCCAGCATTTT,CASSLVDGSNQPQHF
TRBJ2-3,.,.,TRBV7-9,TGTGCCAGCAGCTTACACGACGCAGATACGCAGTATTTT,CASSLHDADTQYF
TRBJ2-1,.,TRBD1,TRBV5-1,TGCGCCAGCAGCTCACAGGGGGAACCCTACAATGAGCAGTTCTTC,CASSSQGEPYNEQFF
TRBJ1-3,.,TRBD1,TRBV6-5,TGTGCCAGCAGTTGGGGGGACAGCTCTGGAAACACCATATATTTT,CASSWGDSSGNTIYF
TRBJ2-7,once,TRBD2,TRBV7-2,TGTGCCAGCAGGGGGGTGGGGACTAGCGGGAACGTCGAGCAGTACTTC,CASRGVGTSGNVEQYF
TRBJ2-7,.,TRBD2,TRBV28,TGTGCCAGCAGTTTAGCGGGAGGGCCCTACGAGCAGTACTTC,CASSLAGGPYEQYF
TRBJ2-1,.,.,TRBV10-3,TGTGCCATCAGTGACGACCGATCCTCCTACAATGAGCAGTTCTTC,CAISDDRSSYNEQFF
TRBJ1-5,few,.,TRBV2,TGTGCCAGCAAGGGGCAGGGAGCCCAGCCCCAGCATTTT,CASKGQGAQPQHF
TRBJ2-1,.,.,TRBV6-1,TGTGCCAGCAAGGGCAGAACTGATGAGCAGTTCTTC,CASKGRTDEQFF
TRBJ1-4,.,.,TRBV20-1,TGCAGTGCCTCACATGAAAAACTGTTTTTT,CSASHEKLFF
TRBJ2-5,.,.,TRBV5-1,TGCGCCAGCAGCTTGGACAGTGTAGGCCCCGCGACCCAGTACTTC,CASSLDSVGPATQYF
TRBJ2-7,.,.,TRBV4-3,TGCGCCAGCAGCCCGACGAGAGGCCTTCTCTACGAGCAGTACTTC,CASSPTRGLLYEQYF